This paragraph covers one T cell receptor beta chain sequence. These data are taken from a study of cytomegalovirus exposure and HLA in healthy donors. Use of 60 Vbeta and 13 Jbeta primers characterized the PCR. Only in-frame clones appear in the TCRdb table, and some are missing; sequencing was by immunoSEQ multiplex PCR. The data show 110,000 to 150,000 clones, around three quarters seen once. The length of the CDR3 is 15 residues. The V gene's germline CDR1 is SNHLY and CDR2 FYNNEI. V dropped 2 bases and J dropped 1; count of bases not matched to a gene: 3. The source of this sequence is a woman aged 55-69 years in good health and CMV-seropositive. The sequenced sample consisted of PBMCs. The chain has TRBV2 and TRBJ1-1; 8 positions match TRBD1. The CDR3 here is CASSESGQGNTEAFF. The CDR3 DNA reads as TGTGCCAGCAGTGAATCCGGACAGGGGAACACTGAAGCTTTCTTT.